What follows are 18 T cell receptor beta chains derived from one specimen sequenced in a study of blood T cell repertoires in COVID-19. This table comes from immunoSEQ multiplex PCR, and its TCRdb copy is limited to in-frame clones, with some not included. The profile covers over 450,000 clones, with roughly 87% appearing a single time and roughly 0.9% taken by the ten largest. Sequencing was done on a sample of peripheral blood. These receptors came from a man younger than 35 with COVID-19, enrolled during active disease.

This chain connects TRBV24-1 to TRBJ2-7, with TRBD1 identical over 9 bases. This CDR3 comprises 13 residues. V was pared by 11 bases and J by 2 bases, with 6 bases of the junction left unmatched. Germline V CDR1 and CDR2: KGHDR, SFDVKD. For the CDR3, the DNA is TGTGCCATCGGGACAGGGAATCCCTACGAGCAGTACTTC. Protein sequence: CAIGTGNPYEQYF.

The chain is built from TRBV18 and TRBJ1-2; D not certain. Between the trimmed V and J ends, which lost 2 bases and 3 bases, there was a span of 10 bases. The CDR3 length is 14 residues. Germline V lookup: CDR1 KGHSH, CDR2 LQKENI. The DNA for the CDR3 is TGTGCCAGCTCACCATCCCAGGAGGACTATGGCTACACCTTC. Its translation: CASSPSQEDYGYTF.

The chain combines TRBV15 with TRBJ2-4; tentative D call: TRBD1 (6 bases). The CDR3 loop spans 14 amino acids. The V gene's germline CDR1 is LNHNV and CDR2 YYDKDF (reference sequence). V was pared by 0 bases and J by 8 bases, with 11 bases between. The CDR3 loop reads CATSRESAGDIQYF. The CDR3 DNA sequence: TGTGCCACCAGCAGAGAGTCGGCAGGGGACATTCAGTACTTC.

V and J are TRBV3-1 (or the pseudogene TRBV3-2) and TRBJ1-1, with 8 bases matching TRBD1. The CDR3 loop spans 16 amino acids. V lost 4 bases, J lost 4 bases, and 11 bases stayed unmatched. Germline values: CDR1 LGHDT, CDR2 YNNKEL (reference sequence). The chain's CDR3 is CASSPSRAGGRTEAFF. In DNA, the CDR3 is TGTGCCAGCAGCCCCTCCCGGGCAGGGGGCCGCACTGAAGCTTTCTTT.

This chain joins TRBV18 and TRBJ2-7, with D perhaps matching TRBD1 (5 bases). The CDR3 is 14 amino acids. V lost 0 bases, J lost 5 bases, and 11 bases lay in between. The germline gives CDR1 KGHSH, CDR2 LQKENI. The CDR3 region has the DNA TGTGCCAGCTCACCACCAAATAGGGGCCACGAGCAGTACTTC. Its translation is CASSPPNRGHEQYF.

This clone was counted only a few times. V is TRBV19 and J is TRBJ2-7; 9 bases align to TRBD2. Germline-derived CDR1 and CDR2 are LNHDA and SQIVND (reference sequence). This CDR3 is built from 14 residues. V lost 5 bases to trimming and J lost 7 bases; unmatched junction nucleotides: 9. The CDR3 DNA sequence: TGTGCCAGTAGTGAGTTAGCGGGAGTTGGAGAGCAGTACTTC. The encoded protein is CASSELAGVGEQYF.

The CDR3 is CASSLRTGGPDTQYF. The CDR3 nucleotides are TGCGCCAGCAGCTTACGGACAGGGGGACCAGATACGCAGTATTTT. The chain has TRBV5-1 and TRBJ2-3; 10 bases line up with TRBD1. The J segment lost 4 bases and the V segment lost 2 bases, leaving 4 bases of the junction unmatched. Germline V CDR1 and CDR2: SGHRS, YFSETQ. The CDR3 covers 15 residues.

The chain couples TRBV7-9 to TRBJ2-2; 7 nucleotides agree with TRBD1. Germline V CDR1 and CDR2: SEHNR, FQNEAQ (reference sequence). The junction had 10 bases not matched to a gene; V was cut back by 5 bases and J by 7 bases. The CDR3 has 15 residues. The CDR3 region is CASSPGQYGIGELFF. The CDR3 DNA is TGTGCCAGCAGCCCGGGACAGTATGGAATCGGGGAGCTGTTTTTT.

V gene TRBV2 combines with J gene TRBJ2-3, with a tentative D call TRBD1 (6 bases). Germline V gives CDR1 SNHLY, CDR2 FYNNEI. The CDR3 has 16 amino acids. V was cut by 7 bases and J by 0 bases, with 17 bases left in between. The CDR3 region has the DNA TGTGCCAGCAATTCTGCAGGGGTGACTAGCACAGATACGCAGTATTTT. Translated: CASNSAGVTSTDTQYF.

This clone was detected once. V and J are TRBV30 and TRBJ2-4, with 7 bases identical to TRBD2. The germline V gene encodes CDR1 GTSNPN and CDR2 SVGIG (reference sequence). This CDR3 is 17 amino acids long. With V trimmed by 4 bases and J by 0 bases, 12 bases remained unmatched. The CDR3 region is CAWTGPSAGVAKNIQYF. The DNA for the CDR3 is TGTGCCTGGACTGGACCGAGTGCGGGGGTAGCCAAAAACATTCAGTACTTC.

The chain couples TRBV27 to TRBJ1-4, with a possible D match to TRBD1 (6 bases). The CDR3 sequence is 15 residues long. The V and J ends lost 4 bases and 6 bases respectively, with 15 bases between them. CDR1 and CDR2 from the germline V gene are MNHEY and SMNVEV (reference sequence). CDR3 coding DNA: TGTGCCAGCAGTTCCACCCGGGACACCTATGAAAAACTGTTTTTT. This translates into CASSSTRDTYEKLFF. The entire variable domain, with the rest obtained from reference TRBV27 and TRBJ1-4, is as follows: EAQVTQNPRYLITVTGKKLTVTCSQNMNHEYMSWYRQDPGLGLRQIYYSMNVEVTDKGDVPEGYKVSRKEKRNFPLILESPSPNQTSLYFCASSSTRDTYEKLFFGSGTQLSVL.

The chain carries TRBV6-5 and TRBJ1-6; possibly TRBD1 for D (5 bases). The CDR3 runs 13 residues. The germline gives CDR1 MNHEY, CDR2 SVGAGI. The V end was cut by 6 bases, the J end by 9 bases, with 12 bases between. The CDR3 DNA reads as TGTGCCAGCAGCCGGACAATAGGTTCACCCCTCCACTTT. Translation: CASSRTIGSPLHF.

This chain uses TRBV2 with TRBJ2-2, with TRBD2 matching over 11 bases. CDR1 SNHLY and CDR2 FYNNEI come from the germline V gene. The V gene end was trimmed by 3 bases and the J gene end by 5 bases; junction bases not matched to a gene: 2. The CDR3 is 15 amino acids. The DNA of the CDR3 is TGTGCCAGCAGTGATAGCGGGAGGGGGACCGGGGAGCTGTTTTTT. Amino acid sequence: CASSDSGRGTGELFF.

This clone has just one count. The gene calls are TRBV11-2 and TRBJ1-1, with no clear D. The CDR3 contains 13 residues. Germline CDR1 SGHAT, CDR2 FQNNGV. V lost 2 bases, J lost 3 bases, and 7 bases lay in between. The CDR3 DNA is TGTGCCAGCAGCTTACTGAGGGACACTGAAGCTTTCTTT. It encodes CASSLLRDTEAFF. Supplemented by reference TRBV11-2 and TRBJ1-1, the full variable domain reads EAGVAQSPRYKIIEKRQSVAFWCNPISGHATLYWYQQILGQGPKLLIQFQNNGVVDDSQLPKDRFSAERLKGVDSTLKIQPAKLEDSAVYLCASSLLRDTEAFFGQGTRLTVV.

V gene TRBV5-1 combines with J gene TRBJ1-1; D call uncertain. The ends were cut back, 0 bases at V and 0 bases at J, with 6 bases in the middle. CDR3 size: 14 residues. Germline assignment: CDR1 SGHRS and CDR2 YFSETQ. The CDR3 bases are TGCGCCAGCAGCTTGGACGACATGAACACTGAAGCTTTCTTT. Translation: CASSLDDMNTEAFF.

The rearrangement uses TRBV5-1 and TRBJ2-2; 7 nucleotides match TRBD1. The CDR3 sequence is 15 residues long. The V segment lost 4 bases and the J segment 5 bases; nucleotides outside the gene matches: 8. Germline-derived CDR1 and CDR2 are SGHRS and YFSETQ. In DNA, the CDR3 is TGCGCCAGCAGCCGACAATACAGGGGAACCGGGGAGCTGTTTTTT. Translated: CASSRQYRGTGELFF.

The chain's CDR3 is CASSLGRGDQPQHF. CDR3 nucleotide sequence: TGTGCCAGCAGTTTAGGGAGGGGGGATCAGCCCCAGCATTTT. The rearrangement uses TRBV28 and TRBJ1-5, with a possible D match to TRBD1 (6 bases). Germline loops: CDR1 MDHEN, CDR2 SYDVKM. Trimming stripped 2 bases from V and 5 bases from J, with 10 bases between. This CDR3 spans 14 amino acids.

This clone has just one count. The V and J genes are TRBV14 and TRBJ2-5, with 7 bases aligning to TRBD1. J gave up 5 bases and V 4 bases, and 16 bases lay outside the gene matches. Germline V gives CDR1 SGHDN, CDR2 FVKESK. The CDR3 runs to 17 residues. The CDR3 bases are TGTGCCAGCAGCCTCCCGCTCTGGGACAGCGGTGGGGAGACCCAGTACTTC. Amino acid sequence: CASSLPLWDSGGETQYF.